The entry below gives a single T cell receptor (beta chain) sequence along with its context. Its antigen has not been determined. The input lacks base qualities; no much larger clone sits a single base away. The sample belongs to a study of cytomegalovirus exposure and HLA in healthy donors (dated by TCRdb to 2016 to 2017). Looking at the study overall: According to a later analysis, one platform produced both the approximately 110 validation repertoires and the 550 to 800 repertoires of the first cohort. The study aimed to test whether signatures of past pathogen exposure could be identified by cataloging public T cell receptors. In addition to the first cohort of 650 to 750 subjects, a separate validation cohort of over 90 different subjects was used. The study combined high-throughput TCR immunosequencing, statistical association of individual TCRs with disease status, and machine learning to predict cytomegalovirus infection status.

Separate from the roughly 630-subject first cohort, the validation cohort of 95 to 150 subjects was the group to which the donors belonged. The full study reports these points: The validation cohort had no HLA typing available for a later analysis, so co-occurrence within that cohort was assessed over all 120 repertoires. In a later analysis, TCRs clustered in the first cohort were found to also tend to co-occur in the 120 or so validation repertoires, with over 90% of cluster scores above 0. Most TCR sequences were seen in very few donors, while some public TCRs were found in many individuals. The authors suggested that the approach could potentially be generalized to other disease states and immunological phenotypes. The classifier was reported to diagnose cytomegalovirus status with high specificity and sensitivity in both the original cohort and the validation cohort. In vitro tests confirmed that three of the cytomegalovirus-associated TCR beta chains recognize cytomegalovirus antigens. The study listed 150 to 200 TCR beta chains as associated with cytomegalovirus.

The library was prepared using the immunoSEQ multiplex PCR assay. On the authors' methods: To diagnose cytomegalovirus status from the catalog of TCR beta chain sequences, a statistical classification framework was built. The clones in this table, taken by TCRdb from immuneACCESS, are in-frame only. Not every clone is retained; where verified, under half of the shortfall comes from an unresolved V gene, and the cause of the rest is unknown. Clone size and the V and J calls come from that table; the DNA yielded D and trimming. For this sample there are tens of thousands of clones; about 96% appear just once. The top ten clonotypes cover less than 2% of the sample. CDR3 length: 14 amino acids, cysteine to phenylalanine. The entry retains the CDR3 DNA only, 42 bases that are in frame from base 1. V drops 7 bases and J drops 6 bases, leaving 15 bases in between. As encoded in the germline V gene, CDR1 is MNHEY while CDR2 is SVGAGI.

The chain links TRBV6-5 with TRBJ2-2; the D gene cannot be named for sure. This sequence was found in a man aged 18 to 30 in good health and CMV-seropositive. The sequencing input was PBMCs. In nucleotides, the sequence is TGTGCCAGCAACCCCGAAGCAAATCCCGGGGAGCTGTTTTTT. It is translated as CASNPEANPGELFF.